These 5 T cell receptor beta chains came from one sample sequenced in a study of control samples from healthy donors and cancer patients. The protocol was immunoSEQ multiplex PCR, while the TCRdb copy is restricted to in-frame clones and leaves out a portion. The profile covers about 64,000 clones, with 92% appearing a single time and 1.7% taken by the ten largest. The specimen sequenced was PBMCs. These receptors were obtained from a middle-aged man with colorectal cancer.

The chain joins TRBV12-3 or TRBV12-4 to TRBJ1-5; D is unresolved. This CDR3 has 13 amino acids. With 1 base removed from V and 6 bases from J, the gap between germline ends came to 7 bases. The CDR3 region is CASSLGRVQPQHF. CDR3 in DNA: TGTGCCAGCAGTTTAGGTAGGGTTCAGCCCCAGCATTTT.

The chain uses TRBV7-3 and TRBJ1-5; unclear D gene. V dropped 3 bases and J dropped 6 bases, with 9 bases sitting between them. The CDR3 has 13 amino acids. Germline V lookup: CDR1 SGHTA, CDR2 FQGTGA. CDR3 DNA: TGTGCCAGCAGCTTGAATTTCGCTCAGCCCCAGCATTTT. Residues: CASSLNFAQPQHF.

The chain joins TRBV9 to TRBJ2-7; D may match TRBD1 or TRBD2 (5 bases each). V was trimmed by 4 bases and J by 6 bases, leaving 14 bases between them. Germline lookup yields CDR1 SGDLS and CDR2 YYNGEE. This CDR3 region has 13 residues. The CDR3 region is CASSSEGFSEQYF. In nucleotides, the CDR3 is TGTGCCAGCAGCTCTGAGGGGTTTTCCGAGCAGTACTTC. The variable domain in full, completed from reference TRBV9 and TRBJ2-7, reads DSGVTQTPKHLITATGQRVTLRCSPRSGDLSVYWYQQSLDQGLQFLIQYYNGEERAKGNILERFSAQQFPDLHSELNLSSLELGDSALYFCASSSEGFSEQYFGPGTRLTVT.

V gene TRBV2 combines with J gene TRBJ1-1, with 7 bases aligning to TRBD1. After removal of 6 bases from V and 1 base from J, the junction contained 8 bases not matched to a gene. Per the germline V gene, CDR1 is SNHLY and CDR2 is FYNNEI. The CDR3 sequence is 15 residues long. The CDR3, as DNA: TGTGCCAGCAGCCTGGGGTCAGGGGGGAACACTGAAGCTTTCTTT. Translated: CASSLGSGGNTEAFF. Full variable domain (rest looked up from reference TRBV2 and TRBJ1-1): EPEVTQTPSHQVTQMGQEVILRCVPISNHLYFYWYRQILGQKVEFLVSFYNNEISEKSEIFDDQFSVERPDGSNFTLKIRSTKLEDSAMYFCASSLGSGGNTEAFFGQGTRLTVV.

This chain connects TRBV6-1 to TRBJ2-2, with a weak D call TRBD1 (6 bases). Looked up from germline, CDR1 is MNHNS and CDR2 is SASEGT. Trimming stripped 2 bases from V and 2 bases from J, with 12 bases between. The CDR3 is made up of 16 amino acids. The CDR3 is CASSEFGQINTGELFF. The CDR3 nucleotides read TGTGCCAGCAGTGAATTCGGACAGATCAACACCGGGGAGCTGTTTTTT.